The entry below describes one TCR beta chain. This sample is part of a study of shared clonotypes between healthy human individuals. This CDR3 region has 15 residues. Germline V gene lookup returns CDR1 MNHEY and CDR2 SMNVEV (reference sequence). V gave up 3 bases and J gave up 12 bases, with 21 bases separating them. When samples were unsorted, roughly 81 million PBMCs were used for genomic DNA. The method was immunoSEQ multiplex PCR; TCRdb's version includes in-frame clones alone and lacks a portion of them. The table lists 450,000 to 500,000 clones, about three quarters of them singletons. The receptor comes from a woman in her forties in good health. Some clones in this sample may be carry-over from other donors' samples. Sequencing was done on a sample of PBMCs. The chain couples TRBV27 to TRBJ2-1; unclear D gene. CDR3 nucleotide sequence: TGTGCCAGCAGTTTGCGCCCACCCCTCCAATTGGGGCAGTTCTTC. Residues: CASSLRPPLQLGQFF.